This TCR beta chain derives from a study of radiotherapy plus CTLA-4 blockade in lung cancer (dated by TCRdb to the late 2010s). Some background on the complete study: Objective responses were observed in 18% of enrolled patients, and disease control was achieved in 25% to 35%.

The protocol used for the library was the immunoSEQ multiplex PCR assay. This is the immuneACCESS table as TCRdb keeps it, with only in-frame sequences that have V and J called. A part of the clones is gone; compared with another copy, unresolved V genes explain less than half, and the rest is unexplained. The sample table lists over 75,000 clones, roughly 87% of them with a count of one. The ten largest clones take up 0.75% to 0.95% of the sample. General findings and caveats noted by the study authors: After treatment with radiotherapy and ipilimumab, TCR clones that originated in tumors expanded in peripheral blood. Increased serum interferon-beta after radiation, together with early dynamic changes in blood T cell clones, were reported to be the strongest predictors of response.

Remarks on this clone: Its target antigen remains unknown. No much larger clone exists at a distance of one base, and base qualities are not known.

The study evaluated CTLA-4 blockade (ipilimumab) given together with focal radiation therapy in patients who had chemo-refractory metastatic non-small-cell lung cancer. At the junction V is shortened by 2 bases and J by 7 bases, with 2 bases in between. From a lookup of the germline V gene (reference sequence), CDR1 and CDR2 are SEHNR and FQNEAQ. Reading from cysteine to phenylalanine, the CDR3 counts 11 amino acids. Only the CDR3 DNA stays, 33 bases, in frame from base 1. The chain uses TRBV7-9 and TRBJ1-4; the D gene is unclear. The sequences come from peripheral blood, collected from a patient treated with radiotherapy plus ipilimumab. This TCR came from a human donor with non-small cell lung cancer who had stable disease on radiotherapy plus ipilimumab. The DNA is as follows: TGTGCCAGCAGCTTAAGTGAAAAACTGTTTTTT. The translation is CASSLSEKLFF.